This T cell receptor beta chain emerged from a study of naive and memory T cell subsets. Study observations and caveats: Naive and memory subsets had different power law exponents for TCR abundance. Each distinct alpha or beta sequence counts as one clonotype.

This clonotype has only a few counts. Its cognate antigen is unknown. This CDR3 is built from 15 residues. V lost 6 bases to trimming and J lost 7 bases; unmatched junction nucleotides: 11. CDR1 and CDR2 from the germline V gene are SQVTM and ANQGSEA. Two oligonucleotides, mixed equimolar, formed the beta constant-region primer covering TRBC1 and TRBC2. A 12-nucleotide UMI and the SP2 primer were added to the cDNA 3' end by oligonucleotide ligation. Four rounds of PCR amplified the ligated cDNA using nested alpha and beta constant-region primers plus SP2. A single record per CDR3 protein comes from TCRdb applying MiXCR to the UMI-ligation and nested PCR reads. Of approximately 85,000 distinct CDR3 sequences listed, approximately 6.5% were seen once; the top ten hold roughly 1.5%.

Sequencing input: central memory CD4+ T cells from blood. The chain uses TRBV29-1 and TRBJ2-3; 12 bases are a match to TRBD2. This sequence originates from a human donor in good health. The CDR3 region is CSVERPSGGAYTQYF. The CDR3 DNA follows: TGCAGCGTCGAAAGGCCTAGCGGGGGGGCATATACGCAGTATTTT.